This T cell receptor (beta chain) was sequenced for a study of blood T cell repertoires in COVID-19. On the study more broadly: PBMCs, B-cell-depleted T cells, or T cells were the source of the cDNA or gDNA that made up the material.

Those enrolled, adults aged about 18 to 89 years, came from around 25 US areas. Clinical history as reported by participants underpinned cohort assignment. The CDR3 extends over 15 amino acids. Per germline, CDR1 SEHNR and CDR2 FQNEAQ (reference sequence). V was shortened by 1 base and J by 11 bases, with 18 bases between the two germline ends. Produced via immunoSEQ multiplex PCR; TCRdb's table is partial and in-frame only. The table includes 250,000 to 300,000 clones, approximately 90% detected once. This sequence was found in a woman between 40 and 50 years old with acute COVID-19. V usage is TRBV7-9 and J usage is TRBJ1-5; the D is unclear. The sequenced sample consisted of PBMCs or T cells enriched from blood (not recorded which). CDR3 in DNA: TGTGCCAGCAGCTTAGGCGAACCTACCCTATACTCCCAGCATTTT. Translated, it gives CASSLGEPTLYSQHF.